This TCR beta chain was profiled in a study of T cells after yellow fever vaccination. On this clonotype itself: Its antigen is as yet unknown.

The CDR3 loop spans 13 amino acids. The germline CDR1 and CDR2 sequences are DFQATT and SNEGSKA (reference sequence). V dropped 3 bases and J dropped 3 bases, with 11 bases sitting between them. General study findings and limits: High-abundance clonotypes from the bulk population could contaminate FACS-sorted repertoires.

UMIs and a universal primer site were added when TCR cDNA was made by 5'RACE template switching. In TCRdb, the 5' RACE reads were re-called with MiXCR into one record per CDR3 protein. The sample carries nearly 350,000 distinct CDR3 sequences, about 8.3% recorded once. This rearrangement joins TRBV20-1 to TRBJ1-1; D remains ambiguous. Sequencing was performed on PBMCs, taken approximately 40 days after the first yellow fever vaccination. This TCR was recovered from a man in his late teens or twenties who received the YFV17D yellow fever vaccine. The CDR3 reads CSASKGPDTEAFF. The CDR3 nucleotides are TGCAGTGCTAGTAAGGGTCCGGACACTGAAGCTTTCTTT.